One sample yielded the 29 T cell receptor beta chains listed below, sequenced in a study of OX40 agonist ivuxolimab in advanced cancers. Method: immunoSEQ multiplex PCR; TCRdb's copy keeps in-frame clones and lacks some. The sample has roughly 45,000 clones; around 87% are singletons. This material consisted of CD4+ or CD8+ T cells sorted from blood, taken in a trial of the OX40 agonist ivuxolimab. The receptor source for this set is an adult with an advanced solid tumor such as melanoma, head and neck, liver or kidney cancer.

The gene calls are TRBV2 and TRBJ2-4; D is tentatively TRBD1 or TRBD2 (5 bases each). Trimming took 7 bases from V and 0 from J, leaving 16 bases between them. CDR1 SNHLY and CDR2 FYNNEI come from the germline V gene. There are 16 residues in the CDR3. CDR3 region: CASNREQVVAKNIQYF. CDR3 DNA sequence: TGTGCCAGCAACCGGGAACAGGTGGTAGCCAAAAACATTCAGTACTTC.

The J gene is TRBJ2-1, the V gene TRBV19; D ambiguous. V was trimmed by 5 bases and J by 4 bases, leaving 9 bases between them. Germline V gene sequence: CDR1 LNHDA, CDR2 SQIVND (reference sequence). The CDR3 contains 13 residues. CDR3 nucleotide sequence: TGTGCCAGTAGTGGACCAGCTTACAATGAGCAGTTCTTC. Encoded protein: CASSGPAYNEQFF.

The rearrangement uses TRBV19 and TRBJ1-3; D is ambiguous. The V and J ends lost 8 bases and 0 bases respectively, with 11 bases between them. The CDR3 has 14 residues. From germline, CDR1 is LNHDA and CDR2 SQIVND (reference sequence). The CDR3 here is CASLDPNSGNTIYF. The CDR3 coding sequence is TGTGCCAGTCTGGACCCGAACTCTGGAAACACCATATATTTT.

This clone was detected a few times. This sequence joins TRBV4-1 and TRBJ2-7, with 8 bases aligning to TRBD1. The length of the CDR3 is 15 residues. With V trimmed by 7 bases and J by 2 bases, 10 bases remained unmatched. Germline assignment: CDR1 MGHRA and CDR2 YSYEKL. The CDR3 region is CASTRTPGGTYEQYF. The CDR3 DNA reads TGCGCCAGCACCAGAACCCCAGGGGGCACCTACGAGCAGTACTTC.

This CDR3 is CASRLDSNQPQHF. The CDR3 DNA reads TGTGCCAGCAGACTCGATAGCAATCAGCCCCAGCATTTT. The chain is built from TRBV7-2 and TRBJ1-5; no reliable D call. This CDR3 is 13 amino acids long. The V end lost 6 bases, the J end lost 0 bases, and 6 bases lay between the germline ends. CDR1 and CDR2 (germline): SGHTA, FQGNSA.

Only one count was recorded for this clone. The V and J genes are TRBV7-2 and TRBJ1-4; D not certain. The CDR3 covers 13 residues. Germline V lookup: CDR1 SGHTA, CDR2 FQGNSA. Trimming cost V 1 base and J 4 bases, with 4 bases left between them. The CDR3 sequence: CASSLDSNEKLFF. CDR3 DNA: TGTGCCAGCAGCTTAGACAGTAATGAAAAACTGTTTTTT.

The V and J genes are TRBV18 and TRBJ2-3; 8 nucleotides agree with TRBD1. V lost 6 bases, J lost 2 bases, and 7 bases stayed unmatched. Germline V gene data show CDR1 as KGHSH and CDR2 as LQKENI. The CDR3 is 15 residues long. The DNA of the CDR3 is TGTGCCAGCTCGACGACAGGGGCCACCACAGATACGCAGTATTTT. Protein sequence: CASSTTGATTDTQYF.

The rearrangement links TRBV6-5 to TRBJ1-4, with D unclear. Germline CDR1 and CDR2: MNHEY and SVGAGI. V lost 0 bases and J lost 3, with 11 bases in between. The length of the CDR3 is 16 residues. This CDR3 is CASSYSIRLPNEKLFF. The CDR3 bases are TGTGCCAGCAGTTACTCGATCAGGCTACCTAATGAAAAACTGTTTTTT.

This clone was seen once. V usage is TRBV5-6 and J usage is TRBJ2-2; 9 bases fit TRBD1. Trimming took 3 bases from V and 2 from J; bases not matched to a gene: 5. The CDR3 loop spans 16 amino acids. Germline CDR1 reads SGHDT; CDR2 reads YYEEEE. CDR3 coding DNA: TGTGCCAGCAGCTCGGGGGACAGGGTAAACACCGGGGAGCTGTTTTTT. Translation: CASSSGDRVNTGELFF.

As regards this clone: One junction end does not reproduce the germline sequence, and a read error may be involved. The chain carries TRBV7-2 and TRBJ2-7; the D call may be TRBD1 or TRBD2 (5 bases each). Germline CDR1 reads SGHTA; CDR2 reads FQGNSA. There are 15 residues in the CDR3. The CDR3 nucleotides read TGTGCCGGCAGTTGGATCGGGACGGTCTCCTACGAGCAGTACTTC. It is translated as CAGSWIGTVSYEQYF. Complete variable domain (other parts from reference TRBV7-2 and TRBJ2-7): GAGVSQSPSNKVTEKGKDVELRCDPISGHTALYWYRQSLGQGLEFLIYFQGNSAPDKSGLPSDRFSAERTGGSVSTLTIQRTQQEDSAVYLCAGSWIGTVSYEQYFGPGTRLTVT.

CDR3 amino acids: CASRASGTSTDTQYF. As DNA, the CDR3 is TGTGCCAGTAGAGCAAGCGGGACTAGCACAGATACGCAGTATTTT. This chain connects TRBV19 to TRBJ2-3; 7 bases map to TRBD2. The CDR3 has 15 residues. Looked up from germline, CDR1 is LNHDA and CDR2 is SQIVND (reference sequence). V shed 6 bases, J shed 0 bases, and the junction held 6 bases outside the gene matches. The variable domain in full, completed from reference TRBV19 and TRBJ2-3, reads DGGITQSPKYLFRKEGQNVTLSCEQNLNHDAMYWYRQDPGQGLRLIYYSQIVNDFQKGDIAEGYSVSREKKESFPLTVTSAQKNPTAFYLCASRASGTSTDTQYFGPGTRLTVL.

The V and J genes are TRBV7-3 and TRBJ1-2; 7 nucleotides match TRBD1. This CDR3 is built from 13 residues. Germline V gene sequence: CDR1 SGHTA, CDR2 FQGTGA. V was pared by 1 base and J by 6 bases, with 2 bases of the junction left unmatched. DNA of the CDR3: TGTGCCAGCAGCTTAAGCCAGGGGGATGGCTACACCTTC. Its protein product is CASSLSQGDGYTF.

V usage is TRBV6-5 and J usage is TRBJ1-4; tentative D call: TRBD1 (5 bases). From germline, CDR1 is MNHEY and CDR2 SVGAGI. Deletions cut 5 bases from V and 7 bases from J, with 14 bases between. This CDR3 has 14 residues. CDR3 DNA sequence: TGTGCCAGCAGTCAGCCCGGGACGGGTGAAAAACTGTTTTTT. Translating gives CASSQPGTGEKLFF.

This sequence joins TRBV11-2 and TRBJ2-1; no clear D. Trimming removed 1 base at V and 10 bases at J, with 11 bases between. In germline, CDR1 is SGHAT, CDR2 FQNNGV. CDR3 length: 13 amino acids. The CDR3: CASSLGTAGEQFF. The CDR3 DNA reads TGTGCCAGCAGCTTAGGTACAGCCGGAGAGCAGTTCTTC.

This chain links TRBV29-1 with TRBJ2-1; 10 bases line up with TRBD1. V lost 2 bases, J lost 4 bases, and 8 bases stayed unmatched. The CDR3 loop spans 16 amino acids. Germline loops: CDR1 SQVTM, CDR2 ANQGSEA. The CDR3 nucleotides are TGCAGCGTTGAACCATGGACAGGGGGAAGATACAATGAGCAGTTCTTC. Its protein product is CSVEPWTGGRYNEQFF.

As DNA, the CDR3 is TGTGCCAGTAGCGGACAGGGAATCGATGGCTACACCTTC. Translating it yields CASSGQGIDGYTF. This chain joins TRBV19 and TRBJ1-2, with 8 nucleotides matching TRBD1. This CDR3 has 13 residues. Germline CDR1 is LNHDA and CDR2 is SQIVND (reference sequence). The V gene end was trimmed by 6 bases and the J gene end by 6 bases; junction bases not matched to a gene: 6.

This clone occurred a few times. The CDR3 sequence is CARSLPQGGNQPQHF. In nucleotides, the CDR3 is TGTGCCAGATCCCTCCCTCAGGGGGGAAATCAGCCCCAGCATTTT. J is TRBJ1-5 and V is TRBV11-2, with TRBD1 matching over 7 bases. The J segment lost 4 bases and the V segment lost 9 bases, leaving 12 bases of the junction unmatched. Germline lookup yields CDR1 SGHAT and CDR2 FQNNGV. The length of the CDR3 is 15 residues.

This chain links TRBV4-1 with TRBJ1-6; D is ambiguous. V was cut by 0 bases and J by 7 bases, with 10 bases left in between. The CDR3 runs to 15 residues. Germline V gene lookup returns CDR1 MGHRA and CDR2 YSYEKL. The CDR3 is CASSQDRAANSPLHF. In DNA, the CDR3 is TGCGCCAGCAGCCAAGATCGGGCAGCGAATTCACCCCTCCACTTT.

V usage is TRBV7-6 and J usage is TRBJ2-1; tentative D call: TRBD1 (5 bases). Per germline, CDR1 SGHVS and CDR2 FNYEAQ. This CDR3 comprises 18 residues. V shed 1 base and J shed 7 bases, with 23 bases lying between them. CDR3 protein: CASSLDYSQSGRANEQFF. The CDR3 DNA is TGTGCCAGCAGCTTAGATTACTCCCAATCGGGCAGGGCTAATGAGCAGTTCTTC.

By share, this clone counts as medium-sized (0.01 to 0.1%). The CDR3 DNA reads as TGCAGCGTTGTAAGTCAGGGTAATCAGCCCCAGCATTTT. This codes for CSVVSQGNQPQHF. The V and J genes are TRBV29-1 and TRBJ1-5; possible D gene TRBD1, 5 bases. Between the trimmed V and J ends, which lost 4 bases and 4 bases, there was a span of 11 bases. Germline CDR1 SQVTM, CDR2 ANQGSEA. This CDR3 spans 13 amino acids. The full variable domain, in which reference TRBV29-1 and TRBJ1-5 provide the parts outside the CDR3, is SAVISQKPSRDICQRGTSLTIQCQVDSQVTMMFWYRQQPGQSLTLIATANQGSEATYESGFVIDKFPISRPNLTFSTLTVSNMSPEDSSIYLCSVVSQGNQPQHFGDGTRLSIL.

The chain has TRBV2 and TRBJ2-7; 14 bases match TRBD2. Trimming removed 7 bases from V and 7 bases from J; junction bases left unmatched: 12. Germline V gene data show CDR1 as SNHLY and CDR2 as FYNNEI. The CDR3 length is 16 residues. The CDR3 region is CASTSRTSGGTLEQYF. The CDR3 region has the DNA TGTGCCAGCACCTCCAGGACTAGCGGGGGGACGTTAGAGCAGTACTTC.

Comment on this clone: Its ends do not fully match the called genes, so a read error is possible. The chain couples TRBV7-6 to TRBJ1-4, with no clear D. This CDR3 comprises 12 residues. CDR1 and CDR2 from the germline V gene are SGHVS and FNYEAQ. This chain's CDR3 is CAGSFPNEKLFF. The DNA of the CDR3 is TGTGCCGGCAGCTTTCCAAATGAAAAACTGTTTTTT. The entire variable domain, with the rest obtained from reference TRBV7-6 and TRBJ1-4, is as follows: GAGVSQSPRYKVTKRGQDVALRCDPISGHVSLYWYRQALGQGPEFLTYFNYEAQQDKSGLPNDRFSAERPEGSISTLTIQRTEQRDSAMYRCAGSFPNEKLFFGSGTQLSVL.

The J gene is TRBJ1-6, the V gene TRBV29-1; 10 bases align to TRBD1. From germline, CDR1 is SQVTM and CDR2 ANQGSEA. This CDR3 is 14 amino acids long. After removal of 5 bases from V and 8 bases from J, the junction contained 6 bases not matched to a gene. As DNA, the CDR3 is TGCAGCGTTCGACAGGGGGCTCGAGATTCACCCCTCCACTTT. Protein product: CSVRQGARDSPLHF.

In DNA form, the CDR3 reads TGTGCCACCAGGGGTAGCTGGGAGACCCAGTACTTC. Translating it yields CATRGSWETQYF. The genes are TRBV6-1 and TRBJ2-5; weak D call: TRBD1 (6 bases). V was trimmed by 10 bases and J by 5 bases, leaving 14 bases between them. Per the germline V gene, CDR1 is MNHNS and CDR2 is SASEGT. The CDR3 spans 12 residues.

V and J are TRBV2 and TRBJ2-1; 14 nucleotides agree with TRBD2. This CDR3 region has 16 residues. Germline lookup yields CDR1 SNHLY and CDR2 FYNNEI. With 4 bases clipped from V and 6 bases from J, the junction kept 5 bases outside the gene matches. The chain's CDR3 is CASSATGLAGVNEQFF. CDR3 sequence (DNA): TGTGCCAGCAGTGCCACGGGACTAGCGGGGGTCAATGAGCAGTTCTTC. The full variable domain, in which reference TRBV2 and TRBJ2-1 provide the parts outside the CDR3, is EPEVTQTPSHQVTQMGQEVILRCVPISNHLYFYWYRQILGQKVEFLVSFYNNEISEKSEIFDDQFSVERPDGSNFTLKIRSTKLEDSAMYFCASSATGLAGVNEQFFGPGTRLTVL.

The rearrangement joins TRBV7-3 to TRBJ2-7; possibly TRBD1 for D (5 bases). The germline V gene encodes CDR1 SGHTA and CDR2 FQGTGA. V shed 4 bases and J shed 0 bases, with 10 bases lying between them. The CDR3 is made up of 14 amino acids. The CDR3 region has the DNA TGTGCCAGCAGCTCCACAGGTACCTCCTACGAGCAGTACTTC. Protein: CASSSTGTSYEQYF.

The rearrangement joins TRBV19 to TRBJ2-2; the D gene is possibly TRBD2 (6 bases). V was clipped by 4 bases and J by 7 bases, with 13 bases between them. Germline CDR1 LNHDA, CDR2 SQIVND (reference sequence). This CDR3 is built from 14 residues. As DNA, the CDR3 is TGTGCCAGTAGTAGGGGGGAGGCCGGCGGGGAGCTGTTTTTT. Translating it yields CASSRGEAGGELFF.

The count of this clone is one. The chain uses TRBV7-2 and TRBJ1-1, with D unresolved. CDR1 and CDR2 (germline): SGHTA, FQGNSA. Trimming left V 3 bases short and J 7 bases short, with 12 bases between. This CDR3 spans 13 amino acids. This CDR3 reads CASSFVESREAFF. CDR3 coding DNA: TGTGCCAGCAGCTTCGTAGAGTCTCGTGAAGCTTTCTTT.

The CDR3 sequence: CARPLSSGDGDTQYF. The CDR3 region has the DNA TGTGCCCGCCCCCTCTCCTCGGGAGATGGGGATACGCAGTATTTT. This rearrangement joins TRBV30 to TRBJ2-3, with TRBD2 as a possible D gene (6 bases). V was trimmed by 8 bases and J by 6 bases, leaving 24 bases between them. The CDR3 totals 15 residues. CDR1 is GTSNPN and CDR2 is SVGIG in the germline V gene (reference sequence). The whole variable domain, remainder taken from reference TRBV30 and TRBJ2-3, is SQTIHQWPATLVQPVGSPLSLECTVEGTSNPNLYWYRQAAGRGLQLLFYSVGIGQISSEVPQNLSASRPQDRQFILSSKKLLLSDSGFYLCARPLSSGDGDTQYFGPGTRLTVL.